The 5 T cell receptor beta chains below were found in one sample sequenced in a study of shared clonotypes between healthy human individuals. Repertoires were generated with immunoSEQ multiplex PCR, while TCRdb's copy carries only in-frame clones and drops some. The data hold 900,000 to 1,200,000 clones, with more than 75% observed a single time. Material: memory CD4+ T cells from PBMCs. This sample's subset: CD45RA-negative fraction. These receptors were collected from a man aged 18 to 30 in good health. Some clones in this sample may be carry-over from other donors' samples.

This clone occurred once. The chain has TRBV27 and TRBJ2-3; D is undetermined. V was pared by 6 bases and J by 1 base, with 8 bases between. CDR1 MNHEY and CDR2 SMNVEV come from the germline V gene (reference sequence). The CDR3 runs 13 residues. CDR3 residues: CASRRLRTDTQYF. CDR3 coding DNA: TGTGCCAGCAGGCGACTTCGCACAGATACGCAGTATTTT.

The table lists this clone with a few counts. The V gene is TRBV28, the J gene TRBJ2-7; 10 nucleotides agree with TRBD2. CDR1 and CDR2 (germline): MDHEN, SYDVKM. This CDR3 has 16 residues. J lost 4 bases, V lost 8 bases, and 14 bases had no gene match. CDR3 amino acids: CASQGFSGRELYEQYF. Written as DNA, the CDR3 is TGTGCCAGCCAGGGTTTCAGCGGGAGGGAACTATACGAGCAGTACTTC.

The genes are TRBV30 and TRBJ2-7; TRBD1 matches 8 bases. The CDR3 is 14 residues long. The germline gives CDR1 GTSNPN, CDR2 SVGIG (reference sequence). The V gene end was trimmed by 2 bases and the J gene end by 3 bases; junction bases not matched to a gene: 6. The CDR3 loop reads CAWSLLTGGYEQYF. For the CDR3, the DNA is TGTGCCTGGAGTCTTCTAACAGGGGGCTACGAGCAGTACTTC.

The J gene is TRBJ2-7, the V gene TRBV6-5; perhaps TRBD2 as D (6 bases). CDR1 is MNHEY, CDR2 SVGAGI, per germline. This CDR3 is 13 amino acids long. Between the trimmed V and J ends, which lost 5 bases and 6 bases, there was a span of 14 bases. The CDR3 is CASSLTSTGEQYF. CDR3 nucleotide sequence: TGTGCCAGCAGTCTGACTAGTACCGGCGAGCAGTACTTC.

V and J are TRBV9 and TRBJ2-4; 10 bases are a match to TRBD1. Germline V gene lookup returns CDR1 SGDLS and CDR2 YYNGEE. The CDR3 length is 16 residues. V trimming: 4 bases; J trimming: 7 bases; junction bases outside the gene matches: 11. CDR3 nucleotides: TGTGCCAGCAGCCCGGAGGACAGGGGGTACGTGAACATTCAGTACTTC. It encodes CASSPEDRGYVNIQYF. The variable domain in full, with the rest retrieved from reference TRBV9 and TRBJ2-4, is DSGVTQTPKHLITATGQRVTLRCSPRSGDLSVYWYQQSLDQGLQFLIQYYNGEERAKGNILERFSAQQFPDLHSELNLSSLELGDSALYFCASSPEDRGYVNIQYFGAGTRLSVL.